These 21 T cell receptor beta chains were sequenced from one sample in a study of shared clonotypes between healthy human individuals. Method: immunoSEQ multiplex PCR; TCRdb's copy keeps in-frame clones and lacks some. The data show approximately 320,000 clones, around 67% seen once. The sample comprised memory CD4+ T cells sorted from blood. Regarding subset: CD45RA-negative fraction. These TCRs come from a man aged 25 to 40 in good health.

This clone has just a few counts. The rearrangement links TRBV14 to TRBJ2-1; 9 positions match TRBD2. V dropped 3 bases and J dropped 4; count of bases not matched to a gene: 4. The CDR3 runs 15 residues. The V gene's germline CDR1 is SGHDN and CDR2 FVKESK. The DNA for the CDR3 is TGTGCCAGCAGCCAGGGGACTAGCAGGTACAATGAGCAGTTCTTC. This codes for CASSQGTSRYNEQFF.

The rearrangement joins TRBV27 to TRBJ2-5; no firm D call. The germline V and J ends were trimmed by 5 bases and 5 bases, with 9 bases remaining between them. The CDR3 spans 12 residues. CDR1 is MNHEY and CDR2 is SMNVEV in the germline V gene (reference sequence). The CDR3 loop is CASSPTVETQYF. The CDR3 DNA is TGTGCCAGCAGTCCCACGGTGGAGACCCAGTACTTC.

This rearrangement joins TRBV9 to TRBJ2-5, with D tentatively TRBD2 (6 bases). This CDR3 spans 14 amino acids. The V end lost 4 bases, the J end lost 6 bases, and 16 bases lay between the germline ends. The germline gives CDR1 SGDLS, CDR2 YYNGEE. This chain's CDR3 is CASSNTGRRKTQYF. CDR3 coding DNA: TGTGCCAGCAGCAATACTGGGAGGCGGAAGACCCAGTACTTC.

Worth noting for this clone: At one end, the junction sequence differs from germline, possibly due to a read error. This chain links TRBV7-7 with TRBJ2-3; no clear D. In germline, CDR1 is SSHAT, CDR2 FNYEAQ (reference sequence). This CDR3 has 13 amino acids. The CDR3 region is CASSPTGGDTQYF. CDR3 DNA sequence: TGTGCTAGCAGCCCGACCGGTGGAGATACGCAGTATTTT.

The J gene is TRBJ1-4, the V gene TRBV20-1; 7 bases agree with TRBD1. Germline CDR1 reads DFQATT; CDR2 reads SNEGSKA (reference sequence). The V gene end was trimmed by 5 bases and the J gene end by 15 bases; junction bases not matched to a gene: 9. The CDR3 contains 11 residues. The CDR3 region is CSAAQTGLVFF. CDR3 nucleotides: TGCAGTGCTGCTCAGACAGGGCTCGTGTTTTTT.

This clone was detected once. The chain carries TRBV19 and TRBJ2-1; the match to TRBD1 covers 9 bases. The CDR3 extends over 14 amino acids. Germline CDR1 reads LNHDA; CDR2 reads SQIVND (reference sequence). V shed 6 bases, J shed 7 bases, and the junction held 7 bases outside the gene matches. CDR3 amino acids: CASSRDRDGNEQFF. The DNA of the CDR3 is TGTGCCAGTAGCCGGGACAGGGATGGAAATGAGCAGTTCTTC.

The V gene is TRBV11-2, the J gene TRBJ2-5, with D perhaps matching TRBD1 or TRBD2 (5 bases each). Germline V gene sequence: CDR1 SGHAT, CDR2 FQNNGV. Trimming stripped 3 bases from V and 7 bases from J, with 18 bases between. This CDR3 contains 15 residues. In DNA, the CDR3 is TGTGCCAGCAGCTTTAAGGGATCGGGGCGTCGGACCCAGTACTTC. This encodes CASSFKGSGRRTQYF.

This chain uses TRBV21-1 with TRBJ1-5; the D segment call TRBD1 is taken from the table without a DNA check. TRBV21-1 corresponds to a pseudogene. This CDR3 has 15 residues. The chain's CDR3 is CASSTTGVSNQPQHF. CDR3 DNA: TGTGCCAGCAGCACGACAGGGGTTAGCAATCAGCCCCAGCATTTT.

V gene TRBV19 combines with J gene TRBJ1-3; a possible D gene is TRBD1 (5 bases). With 8 bases removed from V and 1 base from J, the gap between germline ends came to 15 bases. The CDR3 is 15 amino acids. Germline-derived CDR1 and CDR2 are LNHDA and SQIVND (reference sequence). The CDR3 spells CASGTLGTSGNTIYF. The CDR3 DNA reads TGTGCCAGTGGAACCTTAGGGACTTCTGGAAACACCATATATTTT.

The rearrangement uses TRBV4-3 and TRBJ2-3; D remains unclear. CDR3 size: 15 residues. V lost 4 bases to trimming and J lost 4 bases, with 15 bases between them. Germline loops: CDR1 LGHNA, CDR2 YSLEER. CDR3 DNA: TGCGCCAGCAGCCCGAACGGTATAAGGCCAGATACGCAGTATTTT. It specifies CASSPNGIRPDTQYF.

The chain is built from TRBV6-1 and TRBJ2-7; the D call may be TRBD1 or TRBD2 (5 bases each). The germline V and J ends were trimmed by 6 bases and 1 base, with 13 bases remaining between them. Looked up from germline, CDR1 is MNHNS and CDR2 is SASEGT. The CDR3 loop spans 14 amino acids. The CDR3 loop reads CASRRTGTSYEQYF. In DNA form, the CDR3 reads TGTGCCAGCAGAAGAACCGGGACGTCCTACGAGCAGTACTTC.

This clone appeared a single time. This chain links TRBV2 with TRBJ2-5; D is undetermined. This CDR3 comprises 11 residues. The V end was cut by 3 bases, the J end by 5 bases, with 4 bases between. The germline gives CDR1 SNHLY, CDR2 FYNNEI. The CDR3 DNA sequence: TGTGCCAGCAGTGAGATCGAGACCCAGTACTTC. Translation: CASSEIETQYF. The variable domain in full, completed from reference TRBV2 and TRBJ2-5, reads EPEVTQTPSHQVTQMGQEVILRCVPISNHLYFYWYRQILGQKVEFLVSFYNNEISEKSEIFDDQFSVERPDGSNFTLKIRSTKLEDSAMYFCASSEIETQYFGPGTRLLVL.

This rearrangement joins TRBV7-8 to TRBJ1-2; D not certain. The CDR3 runs to 15 residues. Germline V CDR1 and CDR2: SGHVS, FQNEAQ. Deletions cut 3 bases from V and 0 bases from J, with 11 bases between. The CDR3 DNA reads TGTGCCAGCAGCTTTTTAGAGGAACCTAACTATGGCTACACCTTC. Translating it yields CASSFLEEPNYGYTF.

This rearrangement joins TRBV2 to TRBJ1-3; tentatively, D is TRBD1 (6 bases). Trimming removed 4 bases from V and 0 bases from J, with 13 bases in between. CDR3 length: 16 amino acids. Germline loops: CDR1 SNHLY, CDR2 FYNNEI. CDR3 bases: TGTGCCAGCAGTGGGCCAGGGGCCGACTCTGGAAACACCATATATTTT. Amino acids: CASSGPGADSGNTIYF.

V usage is TRBV2 and J usage is TRBJ1-1, with D unresolved. V shed 0 bases and J shed 0 bases, with 2 bases lying between them. CDR1 is SNHLY and CDR2 is FYNNEI in the germline V gene. The CDR3 has 13 amino acids. The DNA of the CDR3 is TGTGCCAGCAGTGAAGCCATGAACACTGAAGCTTTCTTT. Protein: CASSEAMNTEAFF.

The chain combines TRBV19 with TRBJ2-7; tentatively, D is TRBD1 (6 bases). The CDR3 consists of 14 residues. Trimming removed 6 bases at V and 2 bases at J, with 14 bases between. The germline CDR1 and CDR2 sequences are LNHDA and SQIVND (reference sequence). The CDR3 sequence is CASSEQGFPYEQYF. CDR3 nucleotide sequence: TGTGCCAGTAGCGAACAGGGATTCCCCTACGAGCAGTACTTC. Looking up the rest from reference TRBV19 and TRBJ2-7 gives the full variable domain: DGGITQSPKYLFRKEGQNVTLSCEQNLNHDAMYWYRQDPGQGLRLIYYSQIVNDFQKGDIAEGYSVSREKKESFPLTVTSAQKNPTAFYLCASSEQGFPYEQYFGPGTRLTVT.

This chain connects TRBV6-5 to TRBJ2-5; TRBD1 matches 8 bases. The V and J ends lost 7 bases and 4 bases, in that order; junction bases with no gene match: 8. Germline CDR1 is MNHEY and CDR2 is SVGAGI. The CDR3 has 14 amino acids. The DNA of the CDR3 is TGTGCCAGCATGACGGACAGGGCCGGAGAGACCCAGTACTTC. Protein sequence: CASMTDRAGETQYF.

CDR3 coding DNA: TGTGCCAGCAGTGGTGAAAGGGGAAACTACGAGCAGTACTTC. It is translated as CASSGERGNYEQYF. The J gene is TRBJ2-7, the V gene TRBV2, with D possibly being TRBD1 (5 bases). The V gene lost 4 bases and the J gene lost 3 bases, with 13 bases spanning the gap. Germline CDR1 reads SNHLY; CDR2 reads FYNNEI. The CDR3 covers 14 residues.

This sequence joins TRBV28 and TRBJ2-7; D gene unclear. The germline V gene encodes CDR1 MDHEN and CDR2 SYDVKM. The CDR3 runs 11 residues. V was trimmed by 6 bases and J by 3 bases, leaving 6 bases between them. In DNA form, the CDR3 reads TGTGCCAGCAGCGGAAACTACGAGCAGTACTTC. Its protein product is CASSGNYEQYF. Variable domain in full (rest from reference TRBV28 and TRBJ2-7): DVKVTQSSRYLVKRTGEKVFLECVQDMDHENMFWYRQDPGLGLRLIYFSYDVKMKEKGDIPEGYSVSREKKERFSLILESASTNQTSMYLCASSGNYEQYFGPGTRLTVT.

This clone was seen more than once but under ten times. This chain connects TRBV14 to TRBJ2-2; TRBD1 might be the D (5 bases). Between the trimmed V and J ends, which lost 5 bases and 2 bases, there was a span of 9 bases. CDR1 is SGHDN, CDR2 FVKESK, per germline. This CDR3 is 14 amino acids long. DNA of the CDR3: TGTGCCAGCAGCAGACAGAGAAACACCGGGGAGCTGTTTTTT. Amino acid sequence: CASSRQRNTGELFF.

The gene calls are TRBV5-1 and TRBJ2-3, with 9 positions matching TRBD2. Unmatched junction bases numbered 1, after V lost 4 bases and J lost 4 bases. This CDR3 has 13 amino acids. CDR1 is SGHRS and CDR2 is YFSETQ in the germline V gene. For the CDR3, the DNA is TGCGCCAGCAGCGCGGGGGGGGCAGATACGCAGTATTTT. Protein product: CASSAGGADTQYF.